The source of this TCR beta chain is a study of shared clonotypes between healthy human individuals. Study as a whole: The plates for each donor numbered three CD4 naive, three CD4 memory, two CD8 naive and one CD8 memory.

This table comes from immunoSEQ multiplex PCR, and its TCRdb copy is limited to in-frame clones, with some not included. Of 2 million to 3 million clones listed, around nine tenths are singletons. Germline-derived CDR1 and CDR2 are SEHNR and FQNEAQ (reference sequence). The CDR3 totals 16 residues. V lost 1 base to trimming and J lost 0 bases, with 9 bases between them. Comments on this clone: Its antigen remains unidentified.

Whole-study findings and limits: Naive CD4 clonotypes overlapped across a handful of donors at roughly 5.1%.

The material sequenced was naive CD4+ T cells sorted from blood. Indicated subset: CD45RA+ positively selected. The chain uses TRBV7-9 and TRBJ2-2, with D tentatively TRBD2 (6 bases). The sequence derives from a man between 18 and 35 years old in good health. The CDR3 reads CASSLDGGTNTGELFF. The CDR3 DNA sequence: TGTGCCAGCAGCTTAGATGGCGGGACGAACACCGGGGAGCTGTTTTTT. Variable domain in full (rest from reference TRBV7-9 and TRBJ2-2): DTGVSQNPRHKITKRGQNVTFRCDPISEHNRLYWYRQTLGQGPEFLTYFQNEAQLEKSRLLSDRFSAERPKGSFSTLEIQRTEQGDSAMYLCASSLDGGTNTGELFFGEGSRLTVL.